This TCR beta chain is drawn from a study of vaccination and CD4 T cells after COVID-19. Whole-study results and caveats: Relatively few convalescent patients were studied, without early post-infection timepoints.

This CDR3 comprises 15 residues. The trim removed 6 bases at V and 5 bases at J, leaving 10 bases unmatched. Germline CDR1 reads DFQATT; CDR2 reads SNEGSKA (reference sequence). As concerns this clonotype: Its target is not known.

Described treatment: approximately 9-day PBMC culture with coronavirus spike peptide pools or control peptides (ViraFEST assay). Cultured CD4+ T cells had their DNA profiled by the Oncomine TCR Beta short-read assay. Genomic DNA extraction was carried out from cultured CD4+ T cells. TCRdb fed the PCR reads into MiXCR, producing one record per CDR3 protein. The sample consists of fewer than 20,000 distinct CDR3 sequences, around 56% of them appearing once. The sequenced sample was CD4+ T cells from blood, cultured in vitro. The chain couples TRBV20-1 to TRBJ2-3; 11 bases agree with TRBD2. This sequence was found in a human donor who had recovered from COVID-19. The DNA of the CDR3 is TGCAGTGCGGGACCGACTAGCGGGGTGCAAGATACGCAGTATTTT. Its translation: CSAGPTSGVQDTQYF.